These 31 T cell receptor beta chains share one sample of origin, sequenced in a study of T cells in women clearing cervical HPV infection. Repertoires were generated with immunoSEQ multiplex PCR, while TCRdb's copy carries only in-frame clones and drops some. The specimen's table records 25,000 to 30,000 clones. Sequenced: blood buffy coat. All receptors derive from a woman between 18 and 69 years old with a cervical HPV16 infection that either progressed to CIN3+ or cleared (not recorded which).

A remark on this clone: The CDR3 goes on 3 residues after the read ends, and that part is filled in from the germline J gene. The chain is built from TRBV30 and TRBJ2-7, with unresolved D. The V end was cut by 3 bases, the J end by 3 bases, with 9 bases between. Germline loops: CDR1 GTSNPN, CDR2 SVGIG (reference sequence). The CDR3 sequence is 12 residues long. The CDR3 loop is CAWSAQSYEQYF. The DNA read from the CDR3 is TGTGCCTGGAGCGCACAGAGCTACGAG.

The sequenced part of the CDR3 DNA is TGCAGTGCTAGAGATTTACAGGACAACTATGGC. As protein: CSARDLQDNYG. The entire CDR3 sequence reads CSARDLQDNYGYTF. V gene TRBV20-1 combines with J gene TRBJ1-2; a possible D gene is TRBD1 (5 bases). Sequencing ends 3 residues short of the CDR3 end; the germline J gene provides the rest. This CDR3 is 14 amino acids long. The germline gives CDR1 DFQATT, CDR2 SNEGSKA (reference sequence). V lost 0 bases, J lost 2 bases, and 10 bases lay in between.

CDR3 sequence: CACHYISGNTIYF. The CDR3 DNA, read in part, is TGTGCCTGCCACTACATCTCTGGAAACACC. This sequence joins TRBV30 and TRBJ1-3; D is unresolved. Read sequence stops 3 residues before the CDR3 end, and the germline J gene provides the missing end. Trimming removed 6 bases from V and 0 bases from J, with 9 bases in between. This CDR3 is built from 13 residues. Germline CDR1 GTSNPN, CDR2 SVGIG (reference sequence).

A remark on this clone: The missing CDR3 end, 3 residues past where the read stops, is filled in from the germline J gene. This chain connects TRBV5-1 to TRBJ2-7; 8 nucleotides agree with TRBD2. This CDR3 is built from 14 residues. Germline V CDR1 and CDR2: SGHRS, YFSETQ. The junction had 8 bases not matched to a gene; V was cut back by 3 bases and J by 6 bases. The CDR3 DNA, read in part, is TGCGCCAGCAGCTACAGCGGGAGTTCTGCCGAG. Its protein product is CASSYSGSSAE. The entire CDR3 protein reads CASSYSGSSAEQYF.

Points on this clone: The read comes to an end 3 residues before the CDR3 does, leaving the germline J gene to fill in the end. The chain uses TRBV5-4 and TRBJ1-2; tentatively, D is TRBD1 (6 bases). Germline V gene data show CDR1 as SGHNT and CDR2 as YYREEE (reference sequence). The CDR3 spans 15 residues. CDR3: CASSLRTGPKAGYTF. Partial CDR3 DNA: TGTGCCAGCAGCCTCCGAACAGGGCCAAAGGCGGGC. Based on the CDR3 plus reference TRBV5-4 and TRBJ1-2, the full variable domain is ETGVTQSPTHLIKTRGQQVTLRCSSQSGHNTVSWYQQALGQGPQFIFQYYREEENGRGNFPPRFSGLQFPNYSSELNVNALELDDSALYLCASSLRTGPKAGYTFGSGTRLTVV.

Worth noting for this clone: Read sequence stops 3 residues before the CDR3 end, and the germline J gene provides the missing end. J is TRBJ2-1 and V is TRBV11-2; D is perhaps TRBD2 (7 bases). Per germline, CDR1 SGHAT and CDR2 FQNNGV. The CDR3 is 15 amino acids. The V end was cut by 3 bases, the J end by 3 bases, with 12 bases between. The sequenced CDR3 bases are TGTGCCAGCAGCTTCGGCGGGGGCTTCTACAATGAG. Encoded protein: CASSFGGGFYNE. The whole CDR3 protein is CASSFGGGFYNEQFF.

About this clone: Read sequence stops 3 residues before the CDR3 end, and the germline J gene provides the missing end. The genes are TRBV7-2 and TRBJ2-3; TRBD1 is a possible D gene (5 bases). The CDR3 loop spans 14 amino acids. From germline, CDR1 is SGHTA and CDR2 FQGNSA. Trimming removed 6 bases at V and 2 bases at J, with 12 bases between. The CDR3 loop reads CASSSQGTTDTQYF. The sequenced part of the CDR3 DNA is TGTGCCAGCAGTTCCCAGGGTACCACAGATACG.

About this clone itself: The sequence runs out 3 residues before the end of the CDR3; the remainder is reconstructed from the germline J gene. The chain links TRBV29-1 to TRBJ1-2, with D perhaps matching TRBD1 (6 bases). This CDR3 is 14 amino acids long. CDR1 SQVTM and CDR2 ANQGSEA come from the germline V gene. Trimming left V 5 bases short and J 5 bases short, with 18 bases between. The CDR3 bases that were read are TGCAGCGTTTCTTCAAAGGGGGGGGAGTATGGC. Protein sequence: CSVSSKGGEYG. The whole CDR3 protein is CSVSSKGGEYGYTF.

Notes on this clone: The read terminates 3 residues before the CDR3 end, so the remaining end is supplied by the germline J gene. V and J are TRBV20-1 and TRBJ2-7; 7 positions match TRBD1. Germline assignment: CDR1 DFQATT and CDR2 SNEGSKA (reference sequence). The CDR3 runs 13 residues. J gave up 2 bases and V 5 bases, and 6 bases lay outside the gene matches. CDR3 in amino acids: CSARRDSPYEQYF. Incomplete CDR3 DNA: TGCAGTGCTCGCCGGGACAGCCCCTACGAG.

Considering frequency, this clone is medium-sized. The CDR3 end is not reached by the read, which stops 3 residues before it; the germline J gene fills it in. The V call is TRBV19, the J call TRBJ2-3, with D maybe TRBD1 (6 bases). From germline, CDR1 is LNHDA and CDR2 SQIVND (reference sequence). Between the trimmed V and J ends, which lost 5 bases and 0 bases, there was a span of 15 bases. The CDR3 covers 16 residues. CDR3 DNA (partial): TGTGCCAGTAGTGTAGGTGGGGGACATAGCACAGATACG. This encodes CASSVGGGHSTDT. The entire CDR3 is CASSVGGGHSTDTQYF.

The CDR3 is CASSQEVNTGAEGYTF. CDR3 DNA, as far as it was read: TGCGCCAGCAGCCAAGAAGTTAATACAGGGGCGGAGGGC. The chain has TRBV4-1 and TRBJ1-2, with TRBD1 identical over 7 bases. The read stops 3 residues short of the end of the CDR3; the missing end is completed from the germline J gene. CDR3 length equals 16 residues. Per the germline V gene, CDR1 is MGHRA and CDR2 is YSYEKL.

Comment on this clone: The observed sequence ends 3 residues before the CDR3 terminus, with the missing tail filled in from the germline J gene. The chain joins TRBV7-2 to TRBJ1-5; the D gene is possibly TRBD1 (6 bases). CDR3 size: 14 residues. Trimming cost V 2 bases and J 2 bases, with 7 bases left between them. Germline V CDR1 and CDR2: SGHTA, FQGNSA. The sequenced part of the CDR3 DNA is TGTGCCAGCAGCTTAAGACAGGGCAATCAGCCC. Its protein product is CASSLRQGNQP. The whole CDR3 sequence reads CASSLRQGNQPQHF.

Turning to this clone: Read data end 3 residues before the CDR3 end; the end is taken from the germline J gene. The gene calls are TRBV6-2 or TRBV6-3 and TRBJ1-5, with a possible D match to TRBD1 (6 bases). V was cut by 2 bases and J by 5 bases, with 10 bases left in between. CDR1 and CDR2 from the germline V gene are MNHEY and SVGEGT. The CDR3 has 14 residues. The CDR3 bases that were read are TGTGCCAGCAGTTACAGGGGGGGTCATCAGCCC. Protein product: CASSYRGGHQP. The complete CDR3 reads CASSYRGGHQPQHF.

A note on this clone: The read is 3 residues too short to cover the CDR3 end, so that end is filled in from the germline J gene. The chain recombines TRBV4-2 with TRBJ2-1; D is perhaps TRBD1 or TRBD2 (5 bases each). Germline V CDR1 and CDR2: LGHNA, YNFKEQ. There are 13 residues in the CDR3. Between the trimmed V and J ends, which lost 0 bases and 9 bases, there was a span of 9 bases. Incomplete CDR3 DNA: TGTGCCAGCAGCCAAGAAAGAGGGGTTGAG. As protein: CASSQERGVE. The whole CDR3 sequence reads CASSQERGVEQFF.

Points on this clone: Read coverage stops 3 residues before the CDR3 terminus; the germline J gene supplies the remainder. The chain has TRBV7-9 and TRBJ2-7; maybe TRBD1 (6 bases). This CDR3 spans 11 amino acids. V lost 4 bases and J lost 5, with 6 bases in between. The germline gives CDR1 SEHNR, CDR2 FQNEAQ (reference sequence). The sequenced part of the CDR3 DNA is TGTGCCAGCAGCTCAGGGGACGAG. Encoded protein: CASSSGDE. The full CDR3 protein reads CASSSGDEQYF.

Of note for this clone: From the germline J gene comes the end of the CDR3, since the read stops 3 residues before it. The V and J genes are TRBV5-5 and TRBJ2-7; D might be TRBD1 (6 bases). The CDR3 runs to 13 residues. CDR1 and CDR2 (germline): SGHKS, YYEKEE (reference sequence). V lost 0 bases, J lost 5 bases, and 9 bases lay in between. The CDR3 sequence: CASSLGGDNEQYF. The covered CDR3 bases are TGTGCCAGCAGCTTGGGAGGGGACAACGAG.

Points on this clone: The read gets to within 3 residues of the CDR3 end, and the germline J gene fills in the rest. The gene calls are TRBV2 and TRBJ1-1; TRBD1 is a possible D gene (6 bases). The CDR3 covers 13 residues. Germline CDR1 is SNHLY and CDR2 is FYNNEI. The V end was cut by 6 bases, the J end by 0 bases, with 8 bases between. CDR3 DNA (partial): TGTGCCAGCAGGGACAGCATGAACACTGAA. This sequence encodes CASRDSMNTE. The full-length CDR3 reads as CASRDSMNTEAFF.

Note on this clone: The CDR3 end lies 3 residues beyond the end of the read and is filled in from the germline J gene. V gene TRBV7-9 combines with J gene TRBJ2-4; the D gene is possibly TRBD2 (7 bases). CDR1 and CDR2 from the germline V gene are SEHNR and FQNEAQ (reference sequence). The CDR3 is 13 amino acids. CDR3 loop: CASSLNGGADQYF. The DNA read from the CDR3 is TGTGCCAGCAGCTTAAATGGGGGGGCAGAT.

Points on this clone: The read gets to within 3 residues of the CDR3 end, and the germline J gene fills in the rest. The chain combines TRBV29-1 with TRBJ2-7; the D is unclear. Trimming removed 2 bases at V and 2 bases at J, with 7 bases between. The CDR3 runs 12 residues. Germline V lookup: CDR1 SQVTM, CDR2 ANQGSEA. This CDR3 is CSVESATYEQYF. The covered CDR3 bases are TGCAGCGTTGAATCTGCGACCTACGAG.

This clone is labeled medium-sized based on frequency. The read ends 3 residues before the CDR3 terminus; that terminus is restored from the germline J gene. This chain joins TRBV20-1 and TRBJ2-1, with 10 bases that match TRBD2. CDR3 size: 16 residues. Per germline, CDR1 DFQATT and CDR2 SNEGSKA (reference sequence). V was clipped by 3 bases and J by 3 bases; unmatched bases: 8. CDR3 DNA (partial): TGCAGTGCTAGGGGGGAACCTAGCGGGAGCTACAATGAG. Encoded protein: CSARGEPSGSYNE. In full, the CDR3 is CSARGEPSGSYNEQFF.

With respect to this clone: The CDR3 end falls 3 residues outside the read, so it is completed with the germline J gene. The chain is built from TRBV7-9 and TRBJ1-1; possible D gene TRBD1, 6 bases. The ends were cut back, 5 bases at V and 2 bases at J, with 15 bases in the middle. Germline-derived CDR1 and CDR2 are SEHNR and FQNEAQ (reference sequence). This CDR3 has 15 residues. CDR3 bases read: TGTGCCAGCAGCACTCTTACGACAGGCAACACTGAA. It encodes CASSTLTTGNTE. The whole CDR3 reads CASSTLTTGNTEAFF.

Points on this clone: The read ends 3 residues early relative to the CDR3; the germline J gene fills the gap. This sequence joins TRBV29-1 and TRBJ2-2, with TRBD1 identical over 7 bases. CDR1 is SQVTM and CDR2 is ANQGSEA in the germline V gene. The CDR3 sequence is 13 residues long. V was pared by 1 base and J by 5 bases, with 1 base of the junction left unmatched. CDR3 DNA, as far as it was read: TGCAGCGTTGAAGGGGACAGAACCGGGGAG. Its protein product is CSVEGDRTGE. The CDR3 as a whole reads CSVEGDRTGELFF.

With regard to this clone: The read gets to within 3 residues of the CDR3 end, and the germline J gene fills in the rest. The chain couples TRBV24-1 to TRBJ2-7; D is possibly TRBD1 (5 bases). V gave up 4 bases and J gave up 0 bases, with 6 bases separating them. This CDR3 has 13 residues. Germline values: CDR1 KGHDR, CDR2 SFDVKD. CDR3 residues: CATSEDSSYEQYF. Partial CDR3 DNA: TGTGCCACCAGTGAAGACAGCTCCTACGAG.

For this clone: The read falls 3 residues short of the CDR3 end, and the missing part is taken from the germline J gene. V usage is TRBV30 and J usage is TRBJ1-1, with 9 bases that match TRBD1. CDR3 length: 15 amino acids. Trimming removed 2 bases from V and 4 bases from J; junction bases left unmatched: 8. CDR1 is GTSNPN and CDR2 is SVGIG in the germline V gene (reference sequence). CDR3 DNA (partial): TGTGCCTGGAGTCAGGGACAGGGATTAAGCACTGAA. Translation gives CAWSQGQGLSTE. In full, the CDR3 is CAWSQGQGLSTEAFF.

Remarks on this clone: With the read ending 3 residues before the CDR3 end, the germline J gene is used to fill in that end. The gene calls are TRBV5-6 and TRBJ1-5, with 7 bases matching TRBD1. V lost 2 bases to trimming and J lost 7 bases; unmatched junction nucleotides: 9. Germline V gene lookup returns CDR1 SGHDT and CDR2 YYEEEE. This CDR3 contains 15 residues. CDR3 sequence reads: CASSFGGQGVQPQHF. The sequenced part of the CDR3 DNA is TGTGCCAGCAGCTTTGGAGGGCAGGGGGTACAGCCC.

Note on this clone: The read finishes 3 residues shy of the CDR3 end, and the germline J gene is used to complete it. V gene TRBV4-1 combines with J gene TRBJ2-1; no reliable D call. The CDR3 length is 12 residues. V gave up 0 bases and J gave up 7 bases, with 4 bases separating them. Germline V gene sequence: CDR1 MGHRA, CDR2 YSYEKL. The CDR3 spells CASSQESNEQFF. Incomplete CDR3 DNA: TGCGCCAGCAGCCAAGAATCTAATGAG.

Worth noting for this clone: The sequenced fragment ends 3 residues before the CDR3 boundary, so the rest is inferred from the germline J gene. The chain is built from TRBV7-8 and TRBJ2-1; D might be TRBD2 (6 bases). This CDR3 has 16 residues. Germline lookup yields CDR1 SGHVS and CDR2 FQNEAQ. The germline V and J ends were trimmed by 5 bases and 1 base, with 15 bases remaining between them. Incomplete CDR3 DNA: TGTGCCAGCAGCCATCGACTAGGGAGTTCCTACAATGAG. Residues: CASSHRLGSSYNE. From start to end, the CDR3 is CASSHRLGSSYNEQFF.

To note about this clone: The read gets to within 3 residues of the CDR3 end, and the germline J gene fills in the rest. V is TRBV9 and J is TRBJ1-2; TRBD1 matches at 9 bases. The CDR3 is 13 residues long. Germline values: CDR1 SGDLS, CDR2 YYNGEE. The CDR3 sequence is CASSATGQGGYTF. The covered CDR3 bases are TGTGCCAGCAGCGCCACGGGACAGGGCGGC.

In the case of this clone: The CDR3 end falls 3 residues outside the read, so it is completed with the germline J gene. V and J are TRBV7-9 and TRBJ1-2; a possible D gene is TRBD1 (6 bases). The CDR3 has 14 amino acids. The germline gives CDR1 SEHNR, CDR2 FQNEAQ (reference sequence). V shed 5 bases and J shed 3 bases, with 13 bases lying between them. The CDR3 loop reads CASSPGQGYYGYTF. Incomplete CDR3 DNA: TGTGCCAGCAGCCCGGGACAAGGATACTATGGC.

A remark on this clone: The read comes to an end 3 residues before the CDR3 does, leaving the germline J gene to fill in the end. The J gene is TRBJ1-2, the V gene TRBV12-5; D is unclear. CDR3 length: 12 amino acids. Per the germline V gene, CDR1 is LGHNT and CDR2 is FRNRAP. V was trimmed by 1 base and J by 5 bases, leaving 5 bases between them. CDR3 bases read: TGTGCTAGTGGTTTGGCCGCGTATGGC. It codes for CASGLAAYG. The CDR3 in full is CASGLAAYGYTF. Full variable domain (rest looked up from reference TRBV12-5 and TRBJ1-2): DARVTQTPRHKVTEMGQEVTMRCQPILGHNTVFWYRQTMMQGLELLAYFRNRAPLDDSGMPKDRFSAEMPDATLATLKIQPSEPRDSAVYFCASGLAAYGYTFGSGTRLTVV.

Details on this clone: Coverage ceases 3 residues before the CDR3 finishes, and the germline J gene fills in the end. The chain recombines TRBV7-9 with TRBJ2-3; 8 bases agree with TRBD2. V was pared by 5 bases and J by 5 bases, with 3 bases of the junction left unmatched. The CDR3 is 13 amino acids. Germline values: CDR1 SEHNR, CDR2 FQNEAQ (reference sequence). Incomplete CDR3 DNA: TGTGCCAGCAGCACAGCGGGGGAAGATACG. Its protein is CASSTAGEDT. The entire CDR3 protein reads CASSTAGEDTQYF.